The clone carrying this T cell receptor (beta chain) was counted only a few times. Constant-segment primers were used for 5'RACE, and the resulting TCR alpha and TCR beta cDNA libraries carried sample barcodes and UMIs. From the 5' RACE reads, TCRdb called clonotypes with MiXCR, one entry per CDR3 protein. Of roughly 370,000 distinct CDR3 sequences in the sample, 16% were seen once. The data are from a study of T-cell memory formation after mild COVID-19. At the level of the study: Clusters of TCRs were largely donor specific.

Germline V gene sequence: CDR1 DFQATT, CDR2 SNEGSKA (reference sequence). Trimming cost V 3 bases and J 0 bases, with 22 bases left between them. CDR3 length: 18 amino acids. The sequence derives from a man aged 18 to 30 who had mild COVID-19 (a few samples of this study predate the infection). Cell type and time point are not known. V is TRBV20-1 and J is TRBJ2-3; D is unclear. Sequenced input: PBMCs or a T cell subset sorted from them (not recorded which). The CDR3 loop is CSARPGTPRATSTDTQYF. CDR3 bases: TGCAGTGCTAGGCCGGGCACTCCTCGGGCTACTAGCACAGATACGCAGTATTTT.